The next 10 T cell receptor beta chains were all read from a single sample in a study of blood T cells in healthy people across ages. Alongside a J-beta primer mix, a sample-barcoded 5' primer served in a second PCR lasting about 7 to 12 cycles. Via MiXCR, TCRdb re-called the 5' RACE reads, giving one row per CDR3 protein. The table shows around 1,000,000 distinct CDR3 sequences, with roughly 24% occurring only once. These data also featured in a second study, about T cells of mothers and their children.

The material sequenced was blood. These receptors were taken from a girl aged 2-10 years in good health.

This chain joins TRBV20-1 and TRBJ1-5; 7 bases agree with TRBD1. Germline CDR1 DFQATT, CDR2 SNEGSKA (reference sequence). Germline trimming cut 7 bases from V and 12 bases from J; bases unmatched to any gene: 21. CDR3 length equals 15 residues. CDR3 sequence (DNA): TGCAGTGGACGCGCCGACTCGACAGGGCCGACGGGCCAGCATTTT. Amino acid sequence: CSGRADSTGPTGQHF.

The chain has TRBV12-3 or TRBV12-4 and TRBJ1-2; D is undetermined. Trimming took off 6 bases at V and 5 bases at J, with 25 bases between the two ends. CDR3 size: 17 residues. The CDR3 sequence is CASSGEGDGSPFYGYTF. The CDR3, as DNA: TGTGCCAGCAGCGGAGAGGGAGACGGGTCGCCCTTTTATGGCTACACCTTC.

The chain carries TRBV7-3 and TRBJ2-3; no firm D call. The germline V and J ends were trimmed by 2 bases and 0 bases, with 9 bases remaining between them. This CDR3 spans 15 amino acids. Per germline, CDR1 SGHTA and CDR2 FQGTGA. This CDR3 reads CASSLYGSSTDTQYF. The CDR3 nucleotides are TGTGCCAGCAGCTTATACGGGTCTAGCACAGATACGCAGTATTTT.

This chain connects TRBV25-1 to TRBJ2-1, with D perhaps matching TRBD1 (6 bases). Germline CDR1 and CDR2: MGHDK and SYGVNS. CDR3 size: 16 residues. V was shortened by 4 bases and J by 4 bases, with 17 bases between the two germline ends. The CDR3, as DNA: TGTGCCAGCAGTGGACCGGGACACTTCTTTTACAATGAGCAGTTCTTC. It encodes CASSGPGHFFYNEQFF.

The chain recombines TRBV9 with TRBJ1-2; tentative D call: TRBD1 (6 bases). CDR1 is SGDLS, CDR2 YYNGEE, per germline. The V and J ends lost 4 bases and 4 bases respectively, with 20 bases between them. CDR3 length: 16 amino acids. CDR3 protein: CASSPHRAPDLYGYTF. The CDR3 bases are TGTGCCAGCAGCCCGCACAGGGCCCCGGATCTCTATGGCTACACCTTC.

The chain combines TRBV4-3 with TRBJ2-1; D possibly corresponds to TRBD1 (5 bases). The DNA end favors TRBJ2-7, so the J call may be wrong. The germline V gene encodes CDR1 LGHNA and CDR2 YSLEER. This CDR3 spans 15 amino acids. DNA for the CDR3: TGCGCCAGCAGCCCCAAGGGGCAGAGGAGTCGGGAGCAGTACTTC. It yields the protein CASSPKGQRSREQYF.

The rearrangement links TRBV4-3 to TRBJ2-5; TRBD1 matches 10 bases. The J call may be wrong; the DNA end is better matched by TRBJ2-7. Germline assignment: CDR1 LGHNA and CDR2 YSLEER. The CDR3 runs 16 residues. The CDR3 DNA reads as TGCGCCAGCAGCCAAGCATGGGGACAGGGGTCCTACGAGCAGTACTTC. This codes for CASSQAWGQGSYEQYF.

This chain joins TRBV5-4 and TRBJ2-5; a possible D gene is TRBD2 (5 bases). Germline CDR1 and CDR2: SGHNT and YYREEE (reference sequence). The CDR3 consists of 12 residues. The V end lost 3 bases, the J end lost 11 bases, and 14 bases lay between the germline ends. This CDR3 is CASSSLDSAQYF. DNA of the CDR3: TGTGCCAGCAGCTCGCTGGACTCCGCGCAGTACTTC.

This clonotype was detected a few times. This chain joins TRBV7-3 and TRBJ2-1; possible D gene TRBD2, 6 bases. There are 15 residues in the CDR3. Germline CDR1 reads SGHTA; CDR2 reads FQGTGA. The V end lost 5 bases, the J end lost 5 bases, and 16 bases lay between the germline ends. The CDR3 DNA sequence: TGTGCCAGCAGCCCCGGACACGGCGGGGACAATGAGCAGTTCTTC. Residues: CASSPGHGGDNEQFF. Variable domain in full (rest from reference TRBV7-3 and TRBJ2-1): GAGVSQTPSNKVTEKGKYVELRCDPISGHTALYWYRQSLGQGPEFLIYFQGTGAADDSGLPNDRFFAVRPEGSVSTLKIQRTERGDSAVYLCASSPGHGGDNEQFFGPGTRLTVL.

The chain uses TRBV14 and TRBJ2-7; D uncertain. Germline V CDR1 and CDR2: SGHDN, FVKESK. V was pared by 4 bases and J by 6 bases, with 19 bases between. The CDR3 loop spans 15 amino acids. This CDR3 is CASSPLTAAPIEQYF. The DNA of the CDR3 is TGTGCCAGCAGCCCTTTGACGGCAGCTCCGATCGAGCAGTACTTC.